The clone carrying this T cell receptor beta chain has a single count. Clones were read by immunoSEQ multiplex PCR, and TCRdb kept only the in-frame ones, dropping some. The table has 150,000 to 200,000 clones, about 90% seen once; the top ten hold roughly 1.2%. Germline assignment: CDR1 MGHDK and CDR2 SYGVNS. The V end lost 4 bases, the J end lost 2 bases, and 11 bases lay between the germline ends. The CDR3 has 14 residues. This record belongs to a study of blood T cell repertoires in COVID-19. Material for sequencing was PBMCs or T cells enriched from blood (not recorded which). V is TRBV25-1 and J is TRBJ2-5, with D perhaps TRBD2 (5 bases). This TCR was sampled from a human donor with acute COVID-19. The donor label of this sample is uncertain. The CDR3 is CASSAYGDQETQYF. The CDR3 bases are TGTGCCAGCAGTGCTTACGGGGATCAAGAGACCCAGTACTTC. Based on the CDR3 plus reference TRBV25-1 and TRBJ2-5, the full variable domain is EADIYQTPRYLVIGTGKKITLECSQTMGHDKMYWYQQDPGMELHLIHYSYGVNSTEKGDLSSESTVSRIRTEHFPLTLESARPSHTSQYLCASSAYGDQETQYFGPGTRLLVL.